These T cell receptor beta chains were read from a single sample in a study of blood T cell repertoires in COVID-19. Profiled with immunoSEQ multiplex PCR; TCRdb holds only in-frame clones, not every one. This sample has a few hundred thousand clones, with 80% to 90% found just once. The sample comprised PBMCs or T cells enriched from blood (not recorded which). Every receptor here comes from a woman aged 30 to 39 who had recovered from COVID-19. Each CDR3 is given with its conserved first and last residue. Fields, in order: V gene, clone size, D gene, J gene, CDR3 DNA, CDR3 protein. A D gene is named only where the DNA matches it firmly. Some rows mark clone size as missing; the rest say once, few, many or name a class of expanded clone.

V: TRBV3-1/TRBV3-2; size: -; D: -; J: TRBJ1-4; DNA: TGTGCCAGCAGCCAAGGCAGGGAAGTCGAAAAACTGTTTTTT; CDR3: CASSQGREVEKLFF
V: TRBV7-6; size: -; D: -; J: TRBJ1-2; DNA: TGTGCCAGCAGCTTAGTAAGTCAGGACTTCTATGGCTACACCTTC; CDR3: CASSLVSQDFYGYTF
V: TRBV28; size: -; D: TRBD1; J: TRBJ1-3; DNA: TGTGCCAGCAGTCCAGCCGGGACAGGGCAGACGAACACCATATATTTT; CDR3: CASSPAGTGQTNTIYF
V: TRBV6-5; size: -; D: -; J: TRBJ1-6; DNA: TGTGCCAGCAGTTCCACTTACGGGAATTCACCCCTCCACTTT; CDR3: CASSSTYGNSPLHF
V: TRBV7-9; size: -; D: TRBD1; J: TRBJ1-2; DNA: TGTGCCAGCGCCCCGAGGGGGCGGATCTATGGCTACACCTTC; CDR3: CASAPRGRIYGYTF
V: TRBV19; size: -; D: TRBD2; J: TRBJ2-3; DNA: TGTGCCAGTAGTACCCGGGACTATAGAGATACGCAGTATTTT; CDR3: CASSTRDYRDTQYF
V: TRBV19; size: -; D: -; J: TRBJ1-5; DNA: TGTGCCAGTAGTATAAGCCGAGGGCGTCCGCTCAATCAGCCCCAGCATTTT; CDR3: CASSISRGRPLNQPQHF
V: TRBV12-3/TRBV12-4; size: few; D: TRBD1; J: TRBJ2-7; DNA: TGTGCCAGCAGTTTTGACAGGGGGCAGGAGCAGTACTTC; CDR3: CASSFDRGQEQYF
V: TRBV5-1; size: few; D: TRBD2; J: TRBJ2-1; DNA: TGCGCCAGCAGCCCAGGACTAGCGGGAGGGAATGAGCAGTTCTTC; CDR3: CASSPGLAGGNEQFF
V: TRBV5-1; size: -; D: TRBD2; J: TRBJ2-7; DNA: TGCGCCAGCAGCTCCGGGACTAGCTCCTACGAGCAGTACTTC; CDR3: CASSSGTSSYEQYF
V: TRBV5-1; size: -; D: -; J: TRBJ2-3; DNA: TGCGCCAGCAGCTTGGCAGCGTTGGGCACAGATACGCAGTATTTT; CDR3: CASSLAALGTDTQYF
V: TRBV6-1; size: -; D: -; J: TRBJ1-2; DNA: TGTGCCAGCAGTGAAGCGCCAGGTGGTGGCTACACCTTC; CDR3: CASSEAPGGGYTF
V: TRBV7-3; size: -; D: -; J: TRBJ2-1; DNA: TGTGCCAGCAGCTTACAGGGAGGTATGCTTGGCGCGTACAATGAGCAGTTCTTC; CDR3: CASSLQGGMLGAYNEQFF
V: TRBV28; size: -; D: TRBD1; J: TRBJ2-2; DNA: TGTGCCAGCAGTCGGACAGGGGGACACGGGGAGCTGTTTTTT; CDR3: CASSRTGGHGELFF
V: TRBV6-5; size: -; D: -; J: TRBJ1-1; DNA: TGTGCCAGCAGTTTCGACAGCAACACTGAAGCTTTCTTT; CDR3: CASSFDSNTEAFF
V: TRBV29-1; size: once; D: -; J: TRBJ1-3; DNA: TGCAGCGTCGCCGGGGTTTTGGTAAACACCATATATTTT; CDR3: CSVAGVLVNTIYF
V: TRBV6-4; size: few; D: TRBD1; J: TRBJ1-2; DNA: TGTGCCAGCAGTGACTCGACAGGGGGCGGCTACACCTTC; CDR3: CASSDSTGGGYTF
V: TRBV2; size: few; D: -; J: TRBJ1-1; DNA: TGTGCCAGCAGAAGACAGGAGAACACTGAAGCTTTCTTT; CDR3: CASRRQENTEAFF
V: TRBV19; size: -; D: -; J: TRBJ1-5; DNA: TGTGCCAGTAGTATATCAACAGGGTATAGCAATCAGCCCCAGCATTTT; CDR3: CASSISTGYSNQPQHF
V: TRBV6-1; size: once; D: TRBD2; J: TRBJ2-1; DNA: TGTGCCAGCAGTGAAACGGGCGGGGGGGTTTATGAGCAGTTCTTC; CDR3: CASSETGGGVYEQFF
V: TRBV28; size: -; D: TRBD2; J: TRBJ2-2; DNA: TGTGCCAGCAGTTTCTCAGTCTCAGCGGGGGTTCCCGGGGAGCTGTTTTTT; CDR3: CASSFSVSAGVPGELFF
V: TRBV7-2; size: -; D: TRBD2; J: TRBJ2-7; DNA: TGTGCCAGCAGCCCGCAGTCGGGGGGGGGCCCCTACGAGCAGTACTTC; CDR3: CASSPQSGGGPYEQYF
V: TRBV7-8; size: once; D: -; J: TRBJ1-5; DNA: TGTGCCAGCAGCTTAGGTCAGATTAGCAATCAGCCCCAGCATTTT; CDR3: CASSLGQISNQPQHF
V: TRBV5-1; size: -; D: -; J: TRBJ2-1; DNA: TGCGCCAGCAGCTTAGAGGGCGCCGATTGGAATGAGCAGTTCTTC; CDR3: CASSLEGADWNEQFF
V: TRBV24-1; size: -; D: -; J: TRBJ2-3; DNA: TGTGCCACCAGCTACAACTTAGGGGGGGCCCAGTATTTT; CDR3: CATSYNLGGAQYF
V: TRBV10-3; size: -; D: TRBD2; J: TRBJ2-1; DNA: TGTGCCATCAGTCTGACTAGCGGGAGCGATGAGCAGTTCTTC; CDR3: CAISLTSGSDEQFF
V: TRBV19; size: -; D: -; J: TRBJ2-6; DNA: TGTGCCAGTAGCCTACAGGGCCCGGGGGCCAACGTCCTGACTTTC; CDR3: CASSLQGPGANVLTF
V: TRBV5-6; size: -; D: -; J: TRBJ1-3; DNA: TGTGCCAGCAGCCGCGCGGGATTGGCGTCTGGAAACACCATATATTTT; CDR3: CASSRAGLASGNTIYF
V: TRBV18; size: -; D: -; J: TRBJ2-7; DNA: TGTGCCAGCTCACGAGGGGGATATGCCTACGAGCAGTACTTC; CDR3: CASSRGGYAYEQYF
V: TRBV6-4; size: -; D: -; J: TRBJ2-1; DNA: TGTGCCAGCAGTGAGGGATGGCTGGGACAATCTCTCAATGAGCAGTTCTTC; CDR3: CASSEGWLGQSLNEQFF
V: TRBV2; size: -; D: -; J: TRBJ1-1; DNA: TGTGCCAGCAGGGCCGACAGTACGGGGAGCGGGACTCCTGAAGCTTTCTTT; CDR3: CASRADSTGSGTPEAFF
V: TRBV24-1; size: -; D: TRBD1; J: TRBJ1-2; DNA: TGTGCCACCAGTGATTTGCAGGGGGACTATGGCTACACCTTC; CDR3: CATSDLQGDYGYTF
V: TRBV18; size: -; D: -; J: TRBJ1-4; DNA: TGTGCCAGCTCAGGGGGACTCAGTAATGAAAAACTGTTTTTT; CDR3: CASSGGLSNEKLFF
V: TRBV2; size: -; D: TRBD1; J: TRBJ1-6; DNA: TGTGCCAGCAGTGAGACAGGGTACTCACCCCTCCACTTT; CDR3: CASSETGYSPLHF
V: TRBV7-9; size: -; D: TRBD2; J: TRBJ2-1; DNA: TGTGCCAGCAGCGCTAGCGGGGCCTACAATGAGCAGTTCTTC; CDR3: CASSASGAYNEQFF
V: TRBV19; size: once; D: -; J: TRBJ1-1; DNA: TGTGCCAGTAGTATGGATTGGGGCGGGGTTCCTGAAGCTTTCTTT; CDR3: CASSMDWGGVPEAFF
V: TRBV13; size: -; D: -; J: TRBJ2-3; DNA: TGTGCCAGCAGCGAGGGACTTGATTACACAGATACGCAGTATTTT; CDR3: CASSEGLDYTDTQYF
V: TRBV7-8; size: -; D: -; J: TRBJ2-7; DNA: TGTGCCAGCAGCTTAGGGACTACCTACGAGCAGTACTTC; CDR3: CASSLGTTYEQYF
V: TRBV7-9; size: few; D: -; J: TRBJ1-3; DNA: TGTGCCAGCAGCTTAGATCAGGGGACAAACACCATATATTTT; CDR3: CASSLDQGTNTIYF
V: TRBV28; size: -; D: TRBD1; J: TRBJ2-5; DNA: TGTGCCAGCAGTCTCCGGGACAGGGTCTACCAAGAGACCCAGTACTTC; CDR3: CASSLRDRVYQETQYF
V: TRBV19; size: once; D: TRBD2; J: TRBJ2-1; DNA: TGTGCCACCGAAGACGGGGGGATTGGCAATGAGCAGTTCTTC; CDR3: CATEDGGIGNEQFF
V: TRBV5-4; size: -; D: TRBD1; J: TRBJ2-5; DNA: TGTGCCAGCAGCCGGAGGGACAGGGCCGAGGCTAAGACCCAGTACTTC; CDR3: CASSRRDRAEAKTQYF
V: TRBV12-3/TRBV12-4; size: -; D: -; J: TRBJ1-2; DNA: TGTGCCAGCAGTTTGCAGTCGGGCTATGGCTACACCTTC; CDR3: CASSLQSGYGYTF
V: TRBV6-5; size: -; D: TRBD1; J: TRBJ1-2; DNA: TGTGCCAGCAGACCCCGGACAGGGGGGTTGCATGGCTACACCTTC; CDR3: CASRPRTGGLHGYTF
V: TRBV7-4; size: -; D: TRBD1; J: TRBJ2-7; DNA: TGTGCCAGCAACAACGGGACAGGGGCCTACGAGCAGTACTTC; CDR3: CASNNGTGAYEQYF
V: TRBV15; size: -; D: -; J: TRBJ2-7; DNA: TGTGCCACCAGCAGGGCGGGACAGAGCTACGAGCAGTACTTC; CDR3: CATSRAGQSYEQYF
V: TRBV6-4; size: -; D: TRBD1; J: TRBJ1-4; DNA: TGTGCCAGCAGTGACTCCGGACAGGCTAATGAAAAACTGTTTTTT; CDR3: CASSDSGQANEKLFF
V: TRBV2; size: -; D: -; J: TRBJ1-5; DNA: TGTGCCAGCAGTGACAGGGATAGCAATCAGCCCCAGCATTTT; CDR3: CASSDRDSNQPQHF
V: TRBV3-1/TRBV3-2; size: -; D: -; J: TRBJ1-1; DNA: TGTGCCAGCAGCCAACGACAGGAGAACACTGAAGCTTTCTTT; CDR3: CASSQRQENTEAFF
V: TRBV29-1; size: -; D: TRBD1; J: TRBJ1-5; DNA: TGCAGCGTTGGGACAGGACCCAATCAGCCCCAGCATTTT; CDR3: CSVGTGPNQPQHF
V: TRBV5-4; size: -; D: TRBD2; J: TRBJ2-1; DNA: TGTGCCAGCAGCTCCCGGACTAGCTGGAGCTCCTACAATGAGCAGTTCTTC; CDR3: CASSSRTSWSSYNEQFF
V: TRBV18; size: -; D: TRBD1; J: TRBJ2-3; DNA: TGTGCCAGCTCACCGGGACAGGGTTTAATCAGTAGCACAGATACGCAGTATTTT; CDR3: CASSPGQGLISSTDTQYF
V: TRBV9; size: -; D: TRBD2; J: TRBJ2-1; DNA: TGTGCCAGCAGCGTAGCGGGGGGAGTCCGGGGTGAGCAGTTCTTC; CDR3: CASSVAGGVRGEQFF
V: TRBV20-1; size: -; D: -; J: TRBJ1-4; DNA: TGCAGTGCTAAGGCAGGGAAACTGTTTTTT; CDR3: CSAKAGKLFF
V: TRBV30; size: -; D: TRBD2; J: TRBJ2-7; DNA: TGTGCCTGGAGTTCGCGGGGGGGCTACGAGCAGTACTTC; CDR3: CAWSSRGGYEQYF